This T cell receptor beta chain was captured by sequencing in a study of blood T cell repertoires in COVID-19. Original methodology: Nucleated cell number was recorded as an estimate derived from reference gene primer amplification. Produced via immunoSEQ multiplex PCR; TCRdb's table is partial and in-frame only. For V, J and clone size, that table is used; D and trimming come from the DNA. Of approximately 83,000 clones listed, over 70% are singletons. The V end was cut by 1 base, the J end by 8 bases, with 14 bases between. The CDR3 extends over 14 amino acids. Germline V gene data show CDR1 as MNHNS and CDR2 as SASEGT. A few counts support this clone.

The genes are TRBV6-1 and TRBJ1-2, with D possibly TRBD1 on 5 matching bases. The source material was peripheral blood. The clonotype was recovered from a woman of 80 years or more with acute or convalescent COVID-19. CDR3 residues: CASSEGGGAGGYTF. In DNA, the CDR3 is TGTGCCAGCAGTGAAGGGGGAGGGGCAGGAGGCTACACCTTC.